One and the same sample provided the 10 T cell receptor beta chains below, sequenced in a study of T cell responses to AZD1222 COVID-19 vaccine. Generated by immunoSEQ multiplex PCR, the TCRdb table keeps only in-frame clones and is missing some. The table includes about 120,000 clones, over 85% detected once. The starting material was peripheral blood, obtained on day 0 of AZD1222 vaccination. The receptors here all came from an adult in good health.

This clone was seen more than once but under ten times. This chain uses TRBV2 with TRBJ1-2, with D possibly being TRBD1 (5 bases). The V and J ends lost 6 bases and 0 bases respectively, with 11 bases between them. The CDR3 has 14 residues. Germline loops: CDR1 SNHLY, CDR2 FYNNEI. DNA for the CDR3: TGTGCCAGCAGGCGGGACGGGACTAACTATGGCTACACCTTC. Protein: CASRRDGTNYGYTF.

The CDR3 bases are TGTGCCAGCAGTTTCGTACAGGGCGGCAATCAGCCCCAGCATTTT. This codes for CASSFVQGGNQPQHF. J is TRBJ1-5 and V is TRBV28, with D maybe TRBD1 (6 bases). V lost 3 bases, J lost 2 bases, and 11 bases lay in between. Germline V gene data show CDR1 as MDHEN and CDR2 as SYDVKM. The CDR3 contains 15 residues. The complete variable domain, with remaining parts taken from reference TRBV28 and TRBJ1-5, reads DVKVTQSSRYLVKRTGEKVFLECVQDMDHENMFWYRQDPGLGLRLIYFSYDVKMKEKGDIPEGYSVSREKKERFSLILESASTNQTSMYLCASSFVQGGNQPQHFGDGTRLSIL.

This chain connects TRBV12-3 or TRBV12-4 to TRBJ2-7, with 11 nucleotides matching TRBD2. The junction had 5 bases not matched to a gene; V was cut back by 5 bases and J by 8 bases. The CDR3 sequence is 13 residues long. The CDR3 coding sequence is TGTGCCAGCAGTACCGGGACTAGCGGCAAGCAGTACTTC. As protein: CASSTGTSGKQYF.

The J gene is TRBJ2-5, the V gene TRBV6-2 or TRBV6-3; D ambiguous. CDR3 length equals 12 residues. CDR1 and CDR2 (germline): MNHEY, SVGEGT. Trimming left V 3 bases short and J 1 base short, with 3 bases between. Written as DNA, the CDR3 is TGTGCCAGCAGTTATTTCCAAGAGACCCAGTACTTC. Protein sequence: CASSYFQETQYF.

The chain couples TRBV9 to TRBJ2-1; the D gene is possibly TRBD2 (5 bases). V was cut by 2 bases and J by 3 bases, with 12 bases left in between. This CDR3 has 15 amino acids. Germline CDR1 reads SGDLS; CDR2 reads YYNGEE. In DNA form, the CDR3 reads TGTGCCAGCAGCGTTACTGCGGGCGTCTACAATGAGCAGTTCTTC. Translating it yields CASSVTAGVYNEQFF.

This clone was picked up one time. CDR3 protein: CASSLRGAQGYTF. The CDR3 region has the DNA TGTGCCAGCAGTTTAAGGGGTGCGCAAGGCTACACCTTC. This chain joins TRBV12-3 or TRBV12-4 and TRBJ1-2; perhaps TRBD1 as D (5 bases). V gave up 2 bases and J gave up 8 bases, with 12 bases separating them. The CDR3 is 13 residues long.

The rearrangement joins TRBV27 to TRBJ2-2, with 7 bases lining up with TRBD1. Germline values: CDR1 MNHEY, CDR2 SMNVEV (reference sequence). V dropped 5 bases and J dropped 1; count of bases not matched to a gene: 10. The CDR3 has 17 residues. CDR3 protein: CASSIHPGQRNTGELFF. The CDR3 DNA sequence: TGTGCCAGCAGTATCCACCCGGGACAGAGGAACACCGGGGAGCTGTTTTTT.

The genes are TRBV28 and TRBJ2-1, with TRBD2 identical over 7 bases. The CDR3 sequence is 15 residues long. Trimming at V came to 3 bases and at J to 0 bases, leaving 2 bases not matched to a gene. Germline V gene lookup returns CDR1 MDHEN and CDR2 SYDVKM. CDR3 DNA sequence: TGTGCCAGCAGTTTCGCGGGGGACTCCTACAATGAGCAGTTCTTC. This translates into CASSFAGDSYNEQFF.

The V and J genes are TRBV5-6 and TRBJ2-2, with TRBD1 matching 9 bases. Looked up from germline, CDR1 is SGHDT and CDR2 is YYEEEE. The junction had 8 bases not matched to a gene; V was cut back by 2 bases and J by 3 bases. There are 17 residues in the CDR3. CDR3 sequence: CASSLVGQGPDTGELFF. CDR3 DNA: TGTGCCAGCAGCTTAGTGGGACAGGGCCCGGACACCGGGGAGCTGTTTTTT.

The genes are TRBV11-2 and TRBJ2-6, with no clear D. The CDR3 runs 18 residues. Germline V gene sequence: CDR1 SGHAT, CDR2 FQNNGV. The V end was cut by 1 base, the J end by 0 bases, with 13 bases between. CDR3 amino acids: CASSLVLASSSGANVLTF. CDR3 bases: TGTGCCAGCAGCTTAGTGCTGGCATCGAGCTCTGGGGCCAACGTCCTGACTTTC.